This TCR beta chain was recovered during a study of T cells in localized non-small cell lung cancer. Worth noting for this clone: At one of its ends the junction is not consistent with the germline gene, which may arise from a read error.

Method: immunoSEQ multiplex PCR; TCRdb's copy keeps in-frame clones and lacks some. This table has around 21,000 clones, about 90% appearing once. Germline V lookup: CDR1 MGHRA, CDR2 YSYEKL. This CDR3 has 15 amino acids. The starting material was peripheral blood, obtained before any cancer treatment. The source is a male donor older than 55 with stage I squamous cell lung carcinoma. The chain is built from TRBV4-1 and TRBJ1-1; 8 bases line up with TRBD1. The CDR3 nucleotides are TGCGCCAGCAGCCCCGGACAGGGATGGAACTCTGAAGCTTTCTTT. Translating it yields CASSPGQGWNSEAFF.